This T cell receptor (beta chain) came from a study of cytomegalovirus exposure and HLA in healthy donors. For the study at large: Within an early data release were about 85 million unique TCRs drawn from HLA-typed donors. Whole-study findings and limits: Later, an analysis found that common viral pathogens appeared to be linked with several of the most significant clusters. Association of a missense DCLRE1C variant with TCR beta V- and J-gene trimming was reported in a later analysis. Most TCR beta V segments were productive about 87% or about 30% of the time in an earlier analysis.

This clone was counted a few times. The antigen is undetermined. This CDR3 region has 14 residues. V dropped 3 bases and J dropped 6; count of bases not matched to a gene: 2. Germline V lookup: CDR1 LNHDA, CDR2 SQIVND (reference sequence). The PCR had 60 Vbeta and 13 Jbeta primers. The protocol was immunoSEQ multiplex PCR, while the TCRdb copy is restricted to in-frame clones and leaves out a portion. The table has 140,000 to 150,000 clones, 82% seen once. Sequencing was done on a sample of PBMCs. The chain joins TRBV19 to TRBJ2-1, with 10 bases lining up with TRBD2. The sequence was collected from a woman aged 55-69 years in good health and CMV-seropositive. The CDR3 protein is CASSMSGRGNEQFF. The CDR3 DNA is TGTGCCAGTAGTATGAGCGGGAGGGGCAATGAGCAGTTCTTC.